The entry below describes one TCR beta chain. This sample is drawn from a study of neoadjuvant anti-PD-1 for oral cavity cancer. Study-wide background: Patients mostly received three to four biweekly nivolumab doses at 3 mg/kg before surgery.

The time point here: after neoadjuvant nivolumab, at surgical resection. Blood libraries mostly used 450 to 550 ng genomic DNA, six replicates each. Method: immunoSEQ multiplex PCR; TCRdb's copy keeps in-frame clones and lacks some. Of approximately 15,000 clones listed, 70% to 75% were seen once; the top ten hold approximately 2.3%. In germline, CDR1 is MDHEN, CDR2 SYDVKM. The CDR3 covers 13 residues. V lost 5 bases to trimming and J lost 7 bases; unmatched junction nucleotides: 4. The sequencing used PBMCs, collected after nivolumab (anti-PD-1) treatment. This chain joins TRBV28 and TRBJ1-2, with TRBD1 identical over 10 bases. This TCR came from a person aged 40 to 85 with oral cavity squamous cell carcinoma. This chain's CDR3 is CASSGGTGVGYTF. CDR3 in DNA: TGTGCCAGCAGTGGGGGGACAGGGGTTGGCTACACCTTC.